This T cell receptor (beta chain) emerged from a study of blood T cell repertoires in COVID-19. Data came from immunoSEQ multiplex PCR; TCRdb stores just in-frame clones and leaves some out. This sample carries 150,000 or so clones, approximately 80% of them seen once, and the ten largest clones take roughly 4.9%. The germline CDR1 and CDR2 sequences are WNHNN and SYGVQD (reference sequence). The CDR3 runs 14 residues. Germline trimming cut 6 bases from V and 4 bases from J; bases unmatched to any gene: 5. Donors were grouped by their self-reported clinical history. The chain has TRBV10-1 and TRBJ2-3; TRBD1 agrees at 9 bases. This TCR was recovered from an older man who had been exposed to COVID-19. The sequenced sample consisted of PBMCs or T cells enriched from blood (not recorded which). DNA for the CDR3: TGCGCCAGCAGCGACAGGGGGTTCGCAGATACGCAGTATTTT. Protein sequence: CASSDRGFADTQYF.